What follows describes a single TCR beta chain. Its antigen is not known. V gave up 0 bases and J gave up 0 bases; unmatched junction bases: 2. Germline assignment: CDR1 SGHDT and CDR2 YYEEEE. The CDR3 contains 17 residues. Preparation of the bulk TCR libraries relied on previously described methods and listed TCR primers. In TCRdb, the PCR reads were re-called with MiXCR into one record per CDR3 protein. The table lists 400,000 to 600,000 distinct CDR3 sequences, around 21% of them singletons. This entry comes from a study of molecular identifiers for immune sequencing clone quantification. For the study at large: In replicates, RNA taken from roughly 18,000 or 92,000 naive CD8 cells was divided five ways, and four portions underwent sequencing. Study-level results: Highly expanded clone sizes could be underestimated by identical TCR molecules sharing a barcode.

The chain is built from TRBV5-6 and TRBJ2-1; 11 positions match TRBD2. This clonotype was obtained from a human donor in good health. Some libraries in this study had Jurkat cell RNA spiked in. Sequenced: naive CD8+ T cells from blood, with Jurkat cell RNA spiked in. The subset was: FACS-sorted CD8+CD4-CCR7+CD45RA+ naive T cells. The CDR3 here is CASSLASGRSSYNEQFF. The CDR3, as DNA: TGTGCCAGCAGCTTGGCTAGCGGGAGGAGCTCCTACAATGAGCAGTTCTTC.